The clone carrying this T cell receptor beta chain was seen ten or more times. Antigen: not known. This record belongs to a study of T cell repertoires in cytomegalovirus infection. About the research overall: Shared public TCR beta signatures pointed to both CMV infection and a matching HLA type. Study-wide results and caveats: The cumulative frequency of public TCR beta families identified carriers of CMV plus the relevant HLA. Ex vivo responses were dominated by HLA-C-restricted CMV-specific TCR beta clonotypes.

TCRdb itself ran the reads through MiXCR, one entry per CDR3 protein. The repertoire consists of under 90,000 distinct CDR3 sequences, with approximately 22% occurring once and the leading ten covering 60% to 85%. The CDR3 extends over 13 amino acids. Per germline, CDR1 SEHNR and CDR2 FQNEAQ (reference sequence). Trimming removed 6 bases at V and 0 bases at J, with 7 bases between. The chain couples TRBV7-9 to TRBJ2-3; no clear D gene. This clonotype was obtained from a human donor in good health (CMV status not recorded). Some clones in this sample may be carry-over from other donors' samples. The specimen sequenced was PBMCs, sequenced either directly or after in vitro stimulation (not recorded which). DNA of the CDR3: TGTGCCAGCAGAGTAAAGAGCACAGATACGCAGTATTTT. This encodes CASRVKSTDTQYF.